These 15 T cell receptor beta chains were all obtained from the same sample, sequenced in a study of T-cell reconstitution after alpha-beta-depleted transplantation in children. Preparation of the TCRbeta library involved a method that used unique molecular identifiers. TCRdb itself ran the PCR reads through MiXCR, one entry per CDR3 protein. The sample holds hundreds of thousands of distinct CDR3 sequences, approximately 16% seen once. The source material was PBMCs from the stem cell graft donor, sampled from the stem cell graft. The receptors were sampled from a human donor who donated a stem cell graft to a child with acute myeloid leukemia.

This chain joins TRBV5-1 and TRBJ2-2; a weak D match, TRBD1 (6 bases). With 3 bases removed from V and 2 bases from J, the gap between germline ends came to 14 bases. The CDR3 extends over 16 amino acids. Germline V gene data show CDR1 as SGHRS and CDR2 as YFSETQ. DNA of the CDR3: TGCGCCAGCAGCTCCCTTGGCAGGGGAAACACCGGGGAGCTGTTTTTT. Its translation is CASSSLGRGNTGELFF.

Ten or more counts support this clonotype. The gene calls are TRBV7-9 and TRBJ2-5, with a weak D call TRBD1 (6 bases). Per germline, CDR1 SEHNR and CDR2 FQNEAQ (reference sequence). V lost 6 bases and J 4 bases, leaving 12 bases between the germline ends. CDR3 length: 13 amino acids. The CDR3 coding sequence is TGTGCCAGCAGATCAGGGGTGAGAGAGACCCAGTACTTC. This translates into CASRSGVRETQYF.

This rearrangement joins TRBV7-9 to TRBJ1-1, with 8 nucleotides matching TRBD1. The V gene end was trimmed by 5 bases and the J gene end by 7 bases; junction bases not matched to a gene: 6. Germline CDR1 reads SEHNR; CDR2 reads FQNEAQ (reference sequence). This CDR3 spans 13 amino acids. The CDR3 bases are TGTGCCAGCAGCCTCAGGGGGCGCGGTGAAGCTTTCTTT. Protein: CASSLRGRGEAFF. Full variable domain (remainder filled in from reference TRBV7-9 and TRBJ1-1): DTGVSQNPRHKITKRGQNVTFRCDPISEHNRLYWYRQTLGQGPEFLTYFQNEAQLEKSRLLSDRFSAERPKGSFSTLEIQRTEQGDSAMYLCASSLRGRGEAFFGQGTRLTVV.

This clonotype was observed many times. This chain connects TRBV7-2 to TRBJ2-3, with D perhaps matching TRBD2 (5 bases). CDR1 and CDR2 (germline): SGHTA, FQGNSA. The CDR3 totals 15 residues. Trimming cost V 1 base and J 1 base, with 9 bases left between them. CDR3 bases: TGTGCCAGCAGCTTAGTTGCAGCGGGCACAGATACGCAGTATTTT. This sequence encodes CASSLVAAGTDTQYF.

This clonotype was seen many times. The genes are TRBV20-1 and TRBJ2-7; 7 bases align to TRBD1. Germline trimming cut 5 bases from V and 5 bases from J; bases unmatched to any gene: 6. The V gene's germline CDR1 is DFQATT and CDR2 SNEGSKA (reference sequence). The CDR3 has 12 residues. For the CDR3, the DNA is TGCAGTGCTTTAAGACAGGGCCACGAGCAGTACTTC. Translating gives CSALRQGHEQYF.

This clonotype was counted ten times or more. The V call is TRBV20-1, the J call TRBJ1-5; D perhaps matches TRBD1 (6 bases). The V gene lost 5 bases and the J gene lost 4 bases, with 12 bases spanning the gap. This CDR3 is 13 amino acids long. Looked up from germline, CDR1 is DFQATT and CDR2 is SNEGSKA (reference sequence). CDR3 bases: TGCAGTGCTGTAGACAGGCCGAATCAGCCCCAGCATTTT. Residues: CSAVDRPNQPQHF.

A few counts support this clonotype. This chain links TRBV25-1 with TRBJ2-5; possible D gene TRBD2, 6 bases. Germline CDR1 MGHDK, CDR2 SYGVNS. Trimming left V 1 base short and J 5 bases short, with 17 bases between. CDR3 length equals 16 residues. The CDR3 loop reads CASSESEEGYDETQYF. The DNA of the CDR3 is TGTGCCAGCAGTGAATCCGAGGAGGGGTACGACGAGACCCAGTACTTC.

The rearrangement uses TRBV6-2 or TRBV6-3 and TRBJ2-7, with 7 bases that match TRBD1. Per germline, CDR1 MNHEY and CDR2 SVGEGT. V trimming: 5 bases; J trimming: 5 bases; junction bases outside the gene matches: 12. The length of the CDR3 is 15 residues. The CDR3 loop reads CASSPQGQVRHEQYF. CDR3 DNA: TGTGCCAGCAGTCCCCAAGGACAGGTGAGACACGAGCAGTACTTC.

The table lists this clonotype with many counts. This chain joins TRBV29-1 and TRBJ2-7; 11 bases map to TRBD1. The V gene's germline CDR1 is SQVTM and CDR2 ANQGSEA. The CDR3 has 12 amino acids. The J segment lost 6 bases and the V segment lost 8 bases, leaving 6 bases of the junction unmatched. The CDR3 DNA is TGCAGCTCCCGGACAGGGGGCAGCGAGCAGTACTTC. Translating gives CSSRTGGSEQYF.

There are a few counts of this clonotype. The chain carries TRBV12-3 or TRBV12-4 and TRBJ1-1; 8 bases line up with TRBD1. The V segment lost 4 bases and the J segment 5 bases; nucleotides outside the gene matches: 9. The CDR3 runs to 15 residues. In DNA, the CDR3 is TGTGCCAGCAGTTCTCTCAGGGGGCGAGGTACTGAAGCTTTCTTT. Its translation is CASSSLRGRGTEAFF.

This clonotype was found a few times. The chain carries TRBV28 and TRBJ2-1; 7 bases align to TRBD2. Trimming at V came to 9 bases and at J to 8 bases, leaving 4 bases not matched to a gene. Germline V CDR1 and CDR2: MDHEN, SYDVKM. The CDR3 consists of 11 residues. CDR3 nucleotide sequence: TGTGCCAGTACTAGCGATCATGAGCAGTTCTTC. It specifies CASTSDHEQFF.

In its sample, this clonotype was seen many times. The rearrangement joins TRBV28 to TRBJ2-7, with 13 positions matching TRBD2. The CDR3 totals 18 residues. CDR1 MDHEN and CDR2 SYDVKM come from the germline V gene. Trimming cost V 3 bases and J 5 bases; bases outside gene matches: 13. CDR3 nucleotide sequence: TGTGCCAGCAGTTTGGAACGACTAGCGGGGGGCAAAAAGAACGAGCAGTACGTC. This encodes CASSLERLAGGKKNEQYV.

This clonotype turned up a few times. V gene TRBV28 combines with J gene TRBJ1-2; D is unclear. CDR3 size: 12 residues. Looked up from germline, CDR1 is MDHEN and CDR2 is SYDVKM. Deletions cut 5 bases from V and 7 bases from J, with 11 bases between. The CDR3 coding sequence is TGTGCCAGCAGTCCCAGACTCCCTGGCTACACCTTC. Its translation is CASSPRLPGYTF.

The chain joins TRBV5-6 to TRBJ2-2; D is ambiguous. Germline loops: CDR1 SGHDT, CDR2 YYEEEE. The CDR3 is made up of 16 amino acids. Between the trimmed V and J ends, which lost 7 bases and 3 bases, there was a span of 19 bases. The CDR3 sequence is CASGKIEAVDTGELFF. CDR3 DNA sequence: TGTGCCAGCGGTAAGATTGAGGCAGTAGACACCGGGGAGCTGTTTTTT.

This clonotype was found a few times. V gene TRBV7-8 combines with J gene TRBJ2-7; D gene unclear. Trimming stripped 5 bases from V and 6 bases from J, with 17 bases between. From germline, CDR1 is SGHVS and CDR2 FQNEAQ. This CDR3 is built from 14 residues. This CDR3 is CASSNWDSRGEQYV. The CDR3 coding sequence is TGTGCCAGCAGCAATTGGGATTCACGAGGCGAGCAGTACGTC.